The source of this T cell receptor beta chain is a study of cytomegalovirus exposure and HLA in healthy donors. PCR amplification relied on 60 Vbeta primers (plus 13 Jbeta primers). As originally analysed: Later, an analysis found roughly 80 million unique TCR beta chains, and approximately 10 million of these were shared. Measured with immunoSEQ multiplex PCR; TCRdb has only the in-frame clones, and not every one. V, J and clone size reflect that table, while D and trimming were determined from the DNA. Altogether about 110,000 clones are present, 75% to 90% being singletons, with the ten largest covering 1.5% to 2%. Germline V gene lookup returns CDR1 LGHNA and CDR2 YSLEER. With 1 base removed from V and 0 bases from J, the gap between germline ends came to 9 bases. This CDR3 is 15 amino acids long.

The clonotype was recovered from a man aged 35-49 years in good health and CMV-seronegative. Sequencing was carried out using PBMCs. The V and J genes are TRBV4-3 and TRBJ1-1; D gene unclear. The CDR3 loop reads CASSQVEQLNTEAFF. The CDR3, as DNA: TGCGCCAGCAGCCAAGTCGAACAGCTGAACACTGAAGCTTTCTTT.